This entry features one TCR beta chain sequence. This sample stems from a study of CD8 T cells in Susac syndrome. The overall study: Treatment status at blood draw for the Susac syndrome patients was therapy-naive, corticosteroids, or intravenous immunoglobulin alone.

Random hexamers primed reverse transcription of about 0.5 to 1 ug RNA. TCRdb reanalysed the immunoSEQ multiplex PCR reads using MiXCR and keeps one entry per CDR3 protein. This table holds about 190,000 distinct CDR3 sequences, under 97% found once. CD8+ and CD4+ T cells taken from blood had their TCR beta sequenced. CD8+ and CD4+ T cells were negatively isolated; TEMRA cells were FACS-enriched. V dropped 7 bases and J dropped 5; count of bases not matched to a gene: 6. CDR1 and CDR2 from the germline V gene are LNHDA and SQIVND (reference sequence). The CDR3 covers 13 residues. The TCR was taken from a human donor with Susac syndrome. The specimen sequenced was CD4+ T cells from PBMCs. The chain is built from TRBV19 and TRBJ2-5, with 8 bases fitting TRBD1. The CDR3 DNA reads TGTGCCAGTATGGGGACAGGCCGGGAGACCCAGTACTTC. Translating it yields CASMGTGRETQYF.